This T cell receptor (beta chain) comes out of a study of shared clonotypes between healthy human individuals. Notes on the study in general: About 5% of naive CD4 clonotypes were shared across a few donors.

Each cell subset's genomic DNA was divided evenly among several immunoSEQ plates. The assay was immunoSEQ multiplex PCR, and TCRdb's table has in-frame clones only and misses some. This sample yields millions of clones, of which about 95% are seen a single time; approximately 1.2% belongs to the top ten. On this clone: Its specificity is unknown.

V gave up 1 base and J gave up 4 bases, with 14 bases separating them. Germline loops: CDR1 SGHRS, CDR2 YFSETQ. The length of the CDR3 is 15 residues. Terminally differentiated effector memory CD45RA+ cells were excluded by CCR7 positive selection of CD45RO-negative cells. Sample: naive CD8+ T cells sorted from blood. The rearrangement uses TRBV5-1 and TRBJ1-2; no reliable D call. This clonotype originated in a man younger than 35 in good health. The CDR3 loop reads CASSLRGPNVYGYTF. CDR3 DNA: TGCGCCAGCAGCTTGCGTGGGCCGAACGTCTATGGCTACACCTTC.